Below, 15 T cell receptor beta chains from the same sample are listed, as sequenced in a study of OX40 agonist ivuxolimab in advanced cancers. Sequencing was performed with immunoSEQ multiplex PCR; in TCRdb, only in-frame clones are kept and a portion is missing. The sample lists about 72,000 clones, 80% to 90% occurring once. The specimen was CD4+ or CD8+ T cells sorted from blood, collected in a trial of the OX40 agonist ivuxolimab. The source of these receptors is an adult with an advanced solid tumor such as melanoma, head and neck, liver or kidney cancer.

This chain joins TRBV6-1 and TRBJ1-4, with D possibly TRBD1 on 6 matching bases. Germline lookup yields CDR1 MNHNS and CDR2 SASEGT. The CDR3 spans 16 residues. Trimming removed 4 bases from V and 5 bases from J, with 17 bases in between. The CDR3 coding sequence is TGTGCCAGCAGTGGAGGACACGGGGGACAAAATGAAAAACTGTTTTTT. Translated, it gives CASSGGHGGQNEKLFF.

This clone turned up a few times. The chain has TRBV11-1 and TRBJ2-7, with 13 bases lining up with TRBD2. The J segment lost 3 bases and the V segment lost 5 bases, leaving 7 bases of the junction unmatched. CDR1 is SGHAT, CDR2 FQDESV, per germline (reference sequence). CDR3 length: 16 amino acids. The CDR3: CASSQSGTSGDYEQYF. Here the CDR3 DNA reads TGTGCCAGCAGCCAGTCCGGGACTAGCGGGGACTACGAGCAGTACTTC.

The genes are TRBV5-8 and TRBJ2-5; a possible D gene is TRBD2 (6 bases). There are 16 residues in the CDR3. Germline loops: CDR1 SGHTS, CDR2 YDEGEE. V lost 0 bases to trimming and J lost 0 bases, with 12 bases between them. CDR3 amino acids: CASSLGGGPYQETQYF. Here the CDR3 DNA reads TGTGCCAGCAGCTTGGGGGGAGGCCCGTACCAAGAGACCCAGTACTTC.

The V and J genes are TRBV7-9 and TRBJ2-2; no firm D call. V lost 3 bases to trimming and J lost 6 bases, with 11 bases between them. CDR1 SEHNR and CDR2 FQNEAQ come from the germline V gene (reference sequence). There are 14 residues in the CDR3. The CDR3 DNA follows: TGTGCCAGCAGCTTGGGTAATTGGGCCGGGGAGCTGTTTTTT. Its translation is CASSLGNWAGELFF.

J is TRBJ2-5 and V is TRBV5-1, with no clear D. Germline-derived CDR1 and CDR2 are SGHRS and YFSETQ. There are 14 residues in the CDR3. Trimming took off 4 bases at V and 1 base at J, with 11 bases between the two ends. The CDR3 loop reads CASSEPGGQETQYF. The CDR3 DNA sequence: TGCGCCAGCAGCGAACCGGGTGGCCAAGAGACCCAGTACTTC.

This clone was detected only once. This chain joins TRBV7-2 and TRBJ2-1; 7 nucleotides agree with TRBD1. The V and J ends lost 5 bases and 7 bases, in that order; junction bases with no gene match: 2. The germline CDR1 and CDR2 sequences are SGHTA and FQGNSA. CDR3 length: 12 amino acids. The CDR3 loop reads CASSLQGNEQFF. CDR3 coding DNA: TGTGCCAGCAGCCTACAGGGGAATGAGCAGTTCTTC.

The genes are TRBV6-1 and TRBJ2-5; D is perhaps TRBD1 (6 bases). Deletions cut 7 bases from V and 2 bases from J, with 17 bases between. The CDR3 totals 15 residues. Germline V gene data show CDR1 as MNHNS and CDR2 as SASEGT. CDR3 amino acids: CASTPWGDRQETQYF. The CDR3 nucleotides read TGTGCCAGCACCCCGTGGGGCGACAGGCAAGAGACCCAGTACTTC.

The V and J genes are TRBV5-1 and TRBJ2-3; 12 bases agree with TRBD2. This CDR3 is 15 amino acids long. V was clipped by 4 bases and J by 3 bases; unmatched bases: 3. Germline assignment: CDR1 SGHRS and CDR2 YFSETQ. CDR3 residues: CASSLGTSGTDTQYF. CDR3 coding DNA: TGCGCCAGCAGCCTCGGGACTAGCGGGACAGATACGCAGTATTTT.

The chain is built from TRBV9 and TRBJ2-1, with 12 positions matching TRBD2. Germline-derived CDR1 and CDR2 are SGDLS and YYNGEE. The V segment lost 4 bases and the J segment 4 bases; nucleotides outside the gene matches: 6. The CDR3 is 16 residues long. The CDR3 DNA reads as TGTGCCAGCAGCTCCTCCGGGACTAGCGGGTACAATGAGCAGTTCTTC. Translating it yields CASSSSGTSGYNEQFF. Together with reference TRBV9 and TRBJ2-1, the CDR3 gives the full variable domain: DSGVTQTPKHLITATGQRVTLRCSPRSGDLSVYWYQQSLDQGLQFLIQYYNGEERAKGNILERFSAQQFPDLHSELNLSSLELGDSALYFCASSSSGTSGYNEQFFGPGTRLTVL.

For the CDR3, the DNA is TGTGCCAGCAGCTTTCTTCAAGAGACCCAGTACTTC. Amino acids: CASSFLQETQYF. The rearrangement joins TRBV5-8 to TRBJ2-5; D unclear. Trimming left V 2 bases short and J 2 bases short, with 4 bases between. Germline V gives CDR1 SGHTS, CDR2 YDEGEE. The CDR3 runs to 12 residues.

The V gene is TRBV6-5, the J gene TRBJ1-1; 8 nucleotides line up with TRBD1. V shed 0 bases and J 4 bases; nucleotides not matched to a gene: 7. Germline values: CDR1 MNHEY, CDR2 SVGAGI. CDR3 length equals 16 residues. In DNA form, the CDR3 reads TGTGCCAGCAGTTACTCGAGAGGTACAGGGGGCACTGAAGCTTTCTTT. It yields the protein CASSYSRGTGGTEAFF.

The chain combines TRBV6-5 with TRBJ1-1; 7 bases match TRBD1. The germline V gene encodes CDR1 MNHEY and CDR2 SVGAGI. The CDR3 totals 15 residues. Trimming took 5 bases from V and 0 from J; bases not matched to a gene: 6. The CDR3 DNA reads TGTGCCAGCAGTGGGACGACAGGGTTGAACACTGAAGCTTTCTTT. Its protein is CASSGTTGLNTEAFF.

The chain employs TRBV6-5 and TRBJ2-7; D uncertain. Germline CDR1 reads MNHEY; CDR2 reads SVGAGI. The CDR3 has 12 amino acids. The germline V and J ends were trimmed by 0 bases and 1 base, with 1 base remaining between them. DNA for the CDR3: TGTGCCAGCAGTTACTCTTCCTACGAGCAGTACTTC. Its protein product is CASSYSSYEQYF.

The chain joins TRBV18 to TRBJ2-7, with a weak D call TRBD1 (5 bases). The V gene's germline CDR1 is KGHSH and CDR2 LQKENI. CDR3 length: 20 amino acids. Trimming left V 6 bases short and J 0 bases short, with 30 bases between. For the CDR3, the DNA is TGTGCCAGCTCTCTCATAACGTCGGGCGGACAAATCCAAAGCTCCTACGAGCAGTACTTC. As protein: CASSLITSGGQIQSSYEQYF.

V and J are TRBV5-1 and TRBJ1-3; D may be TRBD1 (5 bases). CDR3 length equals 15 residues. Germline-derived CDR1 and CDR2 are SGHRS and YFSETQ. V was trimmed by 4 bases and J by 4 bases, leaving 15 bases between them. The CDR3, as DNA: TGCGCCAGCAGCCCTTCCGGGACTGGGGGAAACACCATATATTTT. Translating it yields CASSPSGTGGNTIYF.